This TCR beta chain derives from a study of blood T cells in healthy people across ages. As concerns this clonotype: A much larger clonotype is one base distant, so this may be a read error.

It was with a sample-barcoded 5' primer and a J-beta primer mix that a second PCR of roughly 7 to 12 cycles was run. Any given sample supplied a minimum of 3 million CDR3-containing paired-end reads. TCRdb ran MiXCR on the 5' RACE reads and lists one entry per CDR3 protein. The sample includes 600,000 to 800,000 distinct CDR3 sequences, approximately 52% of them seen just once. Ranging in age from roughly 6 to 100, the donors were healthy Caucasian individuals from Russia. Germline V CDR1 and CDR2: MNHEY, SMNVEV (reference sequence). The CDR3 totals 17 residues. Sequenced: blood. The receptor was isolated from a woman aged 80 or over in good health. The gene calls are TRBV27 and TRBJ2-1; TRBD2 might be the D (5 bases). CDR3 sequence (DNA): TGTGCCGGCAGTTTAATGGGGAGCGCCCATTTATACAATGAGCAGTTCTTC. Amino acids: CAGSLMGSAHLYNEQFF.